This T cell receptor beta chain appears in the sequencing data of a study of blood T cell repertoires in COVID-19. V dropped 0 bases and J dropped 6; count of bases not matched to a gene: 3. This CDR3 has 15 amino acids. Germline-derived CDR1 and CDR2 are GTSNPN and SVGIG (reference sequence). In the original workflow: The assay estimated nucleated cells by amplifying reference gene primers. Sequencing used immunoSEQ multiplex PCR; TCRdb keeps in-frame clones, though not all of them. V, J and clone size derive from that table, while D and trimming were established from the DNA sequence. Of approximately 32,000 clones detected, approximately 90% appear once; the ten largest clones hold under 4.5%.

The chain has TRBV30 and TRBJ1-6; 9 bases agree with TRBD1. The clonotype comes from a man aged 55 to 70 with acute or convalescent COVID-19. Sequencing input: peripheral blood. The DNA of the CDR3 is TGTGCCTGGAGTGTACAGGGGGCCGCTAATTCACCCCTCCACTTT. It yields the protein CAWSVQGAANSPLHF. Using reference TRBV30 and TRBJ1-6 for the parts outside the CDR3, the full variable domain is SQTIHQWPATLVQPVGSPLSLECTVEGTSNPNLYWYRQAAGRGLQLLFYSVGIGQISSEVPQNLSASRPQDRQFILSSKKLLLSDSGFYLCAWSVQGAANSPLHFGNGTRLTVT.